This entry lists 4 T cell receptor beta chains sequenced from one sample in a study of human T cells and chemical hapten exposure. TCRdb re-called the RACE reads through MiXCR, storing one row per CDR3 protein. This sample has tens of thousands of distinct CDR3 sequences; about 9.6% occur once, and the top ten carry 13% to 15%. Time point reported: patch test 2, 6 weeks after DPC sensitization. Treatment specified: therapeutic diphenylcyclopropenone sensitization with weekly scalp DPC. The starting material, unfractionated whole blood, was used for total RNA extraction. Here the sequenced sample was whole blood, taken in connection with sensitization to the hapten diphenylcyclopropenone (DPC). All receptors come from a woman aged 25 to 39 with alopecia areata. Some clones in this sample may be carry-over from other donors' samples.

The V and J genes are TRBV5-1 and TRBJ1-3; D is ambiguous. The CDR3 totals 14 residues. The germline CDR1 and CDR2 sequences are SGHRS and YFSETQ. The V end was cut by 2 bases, the J end by 2 bases, with 8 bases between. This CDR3 reads CASSLDRAGNTIYF. The CDR3 coding sequence is TGCGCCAGCAGCTTAGACCGTGCTGGAAACACCATATATTTT. The complete variable domain, with remaining parts taken from reference TRBV5-1 and TRBJ1-3, reads KAGVTQTPRYLIKTRGQQVTLSCSPISGHRSVSWYQQTPGQGLQFLFEYFSETQRNKGNFPGRFSGRQFSNSRSEMNVSTLELGDSALYLCASSLDRAGNTIYFGEGSWLTVV.

The table lists this clonotype with a few counts. A clone one base away is much larger, so this may be a read error. The J gene is TRBJ2-7, the V gene TRBV5-4; 9 bases line up with TRBD1. CDR1 is SGHNT, CDR2 YYREEE, per germline (reference sequence). CDR3 length: 13 amino acids. Trimming removed 3 bases from V and 5 bases from J; junction bases left unmatched: 3. CDR3 residues: CASSWDRADEQYF. CDR3 sequence (DNA): TGTGCCAGCAGCTGGGACAGGGCCGACGAGCAGTACTTC.

The chain is built from TRBV5-4 and TRBJ2-1; D gene unclear. The CDR3 sequence is 14 residues long. The ends were cut back, 0 bases at V and 8 bases at J, with 12 bases in the middle. Germline V CDR1 and CDR2: SGHNT, YYREEE (reference sequence). Written as DNA, the CDR3 is TGTGCCAGCAGCTTGGCCCCGAATGCGGATGAGCAGTTCTTC. Translated: CASSLAPNADEQFF.

This chain uses TRBV28 with TRBJ1-1; no definite D call. CDR1 MDHEN and CDR2 SYDVKM come from the germline V gene. With 3 bases removed from V and 7 bases from J, the gap between germline ends came to 9 bases. The CDR3 covers 12 residues. The CDR3 protein is CASSLMDGEAFF. The CDR3 DNA sequence: TGTGCCAGCAGTTTGATGGACGGTGAAGCTTTCTTT. The complete variable domain, with remaining parts taken from reference TRBV28 and TRBJ1-1, reads DVKVTQSSRYLVKRTGEKVFLECVQDMDHENMFWYRQDPGLGLRLIYFSYDVKMKEKGDIPEGYSVSREKKERFSLILESASTNQTSMYLCASSLMDGEAFFGQGTRLTVV.